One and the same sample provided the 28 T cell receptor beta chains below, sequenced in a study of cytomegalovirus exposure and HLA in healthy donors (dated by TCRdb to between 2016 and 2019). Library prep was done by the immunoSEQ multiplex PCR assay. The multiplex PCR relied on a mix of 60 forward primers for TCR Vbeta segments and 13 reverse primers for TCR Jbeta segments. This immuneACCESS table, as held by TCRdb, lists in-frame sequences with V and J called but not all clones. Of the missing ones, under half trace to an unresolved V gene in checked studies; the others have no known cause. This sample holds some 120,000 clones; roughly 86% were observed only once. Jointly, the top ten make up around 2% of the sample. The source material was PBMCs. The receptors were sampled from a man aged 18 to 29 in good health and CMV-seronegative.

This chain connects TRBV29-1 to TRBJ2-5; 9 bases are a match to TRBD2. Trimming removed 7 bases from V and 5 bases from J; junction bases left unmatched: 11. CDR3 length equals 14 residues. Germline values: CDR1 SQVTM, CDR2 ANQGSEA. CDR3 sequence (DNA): TGCAGCGGGCGGACTAGCGACCGTATGGAGACCCAGTACTTC. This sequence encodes CSGRTSDRMETQYF.

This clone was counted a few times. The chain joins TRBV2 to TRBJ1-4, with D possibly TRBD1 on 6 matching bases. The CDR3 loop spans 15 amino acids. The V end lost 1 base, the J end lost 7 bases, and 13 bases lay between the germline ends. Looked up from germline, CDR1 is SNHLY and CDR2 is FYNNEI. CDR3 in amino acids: CASSEVGTGSEKLFF. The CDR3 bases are TGTGCCAGCAGTGAAGTTGGTACAGGGAGTGAAAAACTGTTTTTT.

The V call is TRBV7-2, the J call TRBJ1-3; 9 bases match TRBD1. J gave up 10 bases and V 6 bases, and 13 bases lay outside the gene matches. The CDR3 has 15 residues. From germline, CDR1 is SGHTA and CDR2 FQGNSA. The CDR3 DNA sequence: TGTGCCAGCAGACCTGGGACAGGGATTTGGGGAACCATATATTTT. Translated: CASRPGTGIWGTIYF.

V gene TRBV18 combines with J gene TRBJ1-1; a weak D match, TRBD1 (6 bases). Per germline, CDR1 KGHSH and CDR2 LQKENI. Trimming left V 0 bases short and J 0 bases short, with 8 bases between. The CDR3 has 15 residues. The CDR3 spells CASSPPGTMNTEAFF. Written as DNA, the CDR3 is TGTGCCAGCTCACCACCAGGGACAATGAACACTGAAGCTTTCTTT.

The CDR3 reads CASSLSSPGPPNTGELFF. The CDR3 DNA reads as TGTGCCAGCAGTTTATCATCCCCGGGTCCTCCGAACACCGGGGAGCTGTTTTTT. The rearrangement uses TRBV27 and TRBJ2-2; D unresolved. The CDR3 spans 18 residues. The ends were cut back, 0 bases at V and 0 bases at J, with 14 bases in the middle. Germline V gene data show CDR1 as MNHEY and CDR2 as SMNVEV (reference sequence).

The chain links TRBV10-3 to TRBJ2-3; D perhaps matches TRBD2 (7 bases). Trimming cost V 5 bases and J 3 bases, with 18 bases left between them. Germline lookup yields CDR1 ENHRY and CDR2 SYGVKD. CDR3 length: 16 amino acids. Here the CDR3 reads CAISPNGGGGTDTQYF. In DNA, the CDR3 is TGTGCCATCAGTCCTAATGGGGGAGGGGGGACAGATACGCAGTATTTT.

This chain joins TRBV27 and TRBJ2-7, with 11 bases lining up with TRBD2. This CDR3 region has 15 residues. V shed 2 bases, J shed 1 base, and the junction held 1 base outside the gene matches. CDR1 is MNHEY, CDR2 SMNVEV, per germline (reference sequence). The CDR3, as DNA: TGTGCCAGCAGTTTACTAGCGGGGGGTTCCTACGAGCAGTACTTC. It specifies CASSLLAGGSYEQYF.

The CDR3 reads CASSPPFEISGTGTTIYF. CDR3 nucleotides: TGTGCCAGCTCACCACCTTTCGAAATATCCGGGACAGGGACCACCATATATTTT. The V and J genes are TRBV18 and TRBJ1-3; 9 nucleotides match TRBD1. This CDR3 has 18 amino acids. Germline V lookup: CDR1 KGHSH, CDR2 LQKENI. Trimming removed 0 bases from V and 9 bases from J; junction bases left unmatched: 15.

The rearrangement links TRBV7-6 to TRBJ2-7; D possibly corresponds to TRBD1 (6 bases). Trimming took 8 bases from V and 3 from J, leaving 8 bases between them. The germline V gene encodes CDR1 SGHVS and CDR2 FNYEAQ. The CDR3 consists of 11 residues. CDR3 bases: TGTGCCAGCGGGGGCGGCTACGAGCAGTACTTC. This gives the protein CASGGGYEQYF. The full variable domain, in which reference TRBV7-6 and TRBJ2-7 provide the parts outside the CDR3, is GAGVSQSPRYKVTKRGQDVALRCDPISGHVSLYWYRQALGQGPEFLTYFNYEAQQDKSGLPNDRFSAERPEGSISTLTIQRTEQRDSAMYRCASGGGYEQYFGPGTRLTVT.

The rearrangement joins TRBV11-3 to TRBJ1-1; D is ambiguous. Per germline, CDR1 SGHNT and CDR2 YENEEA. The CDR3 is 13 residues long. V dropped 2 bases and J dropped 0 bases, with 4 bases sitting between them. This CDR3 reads CASSLSMNTEAFF. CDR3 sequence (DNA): TGTGCCAGCAGCTTATCAATGAACACTGAAGCTTTCTTT.

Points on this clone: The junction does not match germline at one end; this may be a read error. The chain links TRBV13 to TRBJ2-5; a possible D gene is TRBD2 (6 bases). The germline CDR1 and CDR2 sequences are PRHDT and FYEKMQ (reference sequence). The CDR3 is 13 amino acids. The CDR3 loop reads CASSWDFQEAQYF. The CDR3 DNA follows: TGTGCCAGCAGTTGGGACTTCCAAGAGGCCCAGTACTTC. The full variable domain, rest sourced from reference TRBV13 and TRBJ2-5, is AAGVIQSPRHLIKEKRETATLKCYPIPRHDTVYWYQQGPGQDPQFLISFYEKMQSDKGSIPDRFSAQQFSDYHSELNMSSLELGDSALYFCASSWDFQEAQYFGPGTRLLVL.

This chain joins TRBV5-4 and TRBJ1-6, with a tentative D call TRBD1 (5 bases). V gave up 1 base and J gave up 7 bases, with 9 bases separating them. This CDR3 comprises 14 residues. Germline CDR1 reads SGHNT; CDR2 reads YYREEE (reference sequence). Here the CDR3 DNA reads TGTGCCAGCAGCTTGCAGGGAGGGAATTCACCCCTCCACTTT. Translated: CASSLQGGNSPLHF.

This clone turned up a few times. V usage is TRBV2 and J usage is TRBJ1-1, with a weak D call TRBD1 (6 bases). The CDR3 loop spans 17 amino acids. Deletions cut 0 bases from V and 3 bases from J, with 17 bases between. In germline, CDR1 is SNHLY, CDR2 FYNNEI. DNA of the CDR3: TGTGCCAGCAGTGAAGCTGGTGGGGAGGGGGTGTACACTGAAGCTTTCTTT. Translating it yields CASSEAGGEGVYTEAFF.

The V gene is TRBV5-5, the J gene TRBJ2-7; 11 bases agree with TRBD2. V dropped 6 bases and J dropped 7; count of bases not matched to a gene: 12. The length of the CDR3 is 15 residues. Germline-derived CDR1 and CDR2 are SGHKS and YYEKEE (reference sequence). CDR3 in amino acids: CASNYPGLAAEEQYF. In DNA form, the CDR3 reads TGTGCCAGCAACTACCCGGGACTAGCGGCGGAAGAGCAGTACTTC.

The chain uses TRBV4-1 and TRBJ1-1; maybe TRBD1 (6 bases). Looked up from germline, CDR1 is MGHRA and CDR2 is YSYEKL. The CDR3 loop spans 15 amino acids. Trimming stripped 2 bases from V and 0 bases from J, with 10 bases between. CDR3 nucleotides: TGCGCCAGCAGCCAACAAACAGGGTTGAACACTGAAGCTTTCTTT. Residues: CASSQQTGLNTEAFF.

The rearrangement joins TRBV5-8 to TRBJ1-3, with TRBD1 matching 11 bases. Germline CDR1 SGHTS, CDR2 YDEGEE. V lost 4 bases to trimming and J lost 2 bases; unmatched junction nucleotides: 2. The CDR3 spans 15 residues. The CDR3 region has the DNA TGTGCCAGCAGCCCGGACAGGGGGCCTGGAAACACCATATATTTT. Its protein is CASSPDRGPGNTIYF.

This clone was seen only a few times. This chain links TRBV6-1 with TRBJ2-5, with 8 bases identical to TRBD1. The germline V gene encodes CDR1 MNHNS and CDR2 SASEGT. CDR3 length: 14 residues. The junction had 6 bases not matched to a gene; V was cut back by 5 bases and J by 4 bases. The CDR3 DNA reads TGTGCCAGCAGTCCTTTGACAGGGGTAGAGACCCAGTACTTC. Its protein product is CASSPLTGVETQYF.

CDR3 sequence reads: CASSRSSSSYEQYF. The CDR3 DNA follows: TGTGCCAGCAGTCGGTCCTCGAGCTCCTACGAGCAGTACTTC. The chain carries TRBV6-6 and TRBJ2-7, with no clear D. The germline V and J ends were trimmed by 5 bases and 0 bases, with 11 bases remaining between them. Germline V gene sequence: CDR1 MNHNY, CDR2 SVGAGI (reference sequence). The CDR3 consists of 14 residues.

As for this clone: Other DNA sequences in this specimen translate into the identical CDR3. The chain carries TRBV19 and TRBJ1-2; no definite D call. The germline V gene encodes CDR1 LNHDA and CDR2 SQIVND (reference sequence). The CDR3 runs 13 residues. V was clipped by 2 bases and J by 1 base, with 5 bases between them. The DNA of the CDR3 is TGTGCCAGTAGTATAAACAGTAACTATGGCTACACCTTC. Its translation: CASSINSNYGYTF. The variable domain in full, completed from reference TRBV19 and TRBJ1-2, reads DGGITQSPKYLFRKEGQNVTLSCEQNLNHDAMYWYRQDPGQGLRLIYYSQIVNDFQKGDIAEGYSVSREKKESFPLTVTSAQKNPTAFYLCASSINSNYGYTFGSGTRLTVV.

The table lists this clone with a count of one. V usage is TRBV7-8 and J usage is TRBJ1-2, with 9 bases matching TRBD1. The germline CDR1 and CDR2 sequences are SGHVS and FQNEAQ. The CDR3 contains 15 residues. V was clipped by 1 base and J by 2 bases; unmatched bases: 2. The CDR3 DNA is TGTGCCAGCAGCTTAGGAACAGGGGGCAACTATGGCTACACCTTC. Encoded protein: CASSLGTGGNYGYTF.

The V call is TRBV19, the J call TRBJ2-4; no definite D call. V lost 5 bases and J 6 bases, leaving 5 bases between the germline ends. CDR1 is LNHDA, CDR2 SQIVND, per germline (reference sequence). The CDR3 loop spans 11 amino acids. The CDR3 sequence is CASSYGNIQYF. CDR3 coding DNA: TGTGCCAGTAGTTACGGAAACATTCAGTACTTC.

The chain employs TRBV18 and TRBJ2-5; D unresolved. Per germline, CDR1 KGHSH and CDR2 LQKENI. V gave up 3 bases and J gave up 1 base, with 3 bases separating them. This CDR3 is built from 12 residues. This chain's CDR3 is CASSPGQETQYF. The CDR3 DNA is TGTGCCAGCTCACCCGGCCAAGAGACCCAGTACTTC.

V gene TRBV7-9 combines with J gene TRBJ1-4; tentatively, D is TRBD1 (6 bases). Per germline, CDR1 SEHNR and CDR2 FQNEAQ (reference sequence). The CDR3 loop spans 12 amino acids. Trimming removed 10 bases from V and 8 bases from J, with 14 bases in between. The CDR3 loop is CAIPLTGEKLFF. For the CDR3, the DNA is TGTGCCATCCCACTGACAGGCGAAAAACTGTTTTTT.

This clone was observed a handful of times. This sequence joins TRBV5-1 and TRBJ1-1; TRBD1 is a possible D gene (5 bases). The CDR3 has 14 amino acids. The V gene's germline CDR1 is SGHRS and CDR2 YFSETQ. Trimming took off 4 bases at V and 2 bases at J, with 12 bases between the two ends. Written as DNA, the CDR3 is TGCGCCAGCAGCCCGGTCGGACAAAACACTGAAGCTTTCTTT. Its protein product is CASSPVGQNTEAFF.

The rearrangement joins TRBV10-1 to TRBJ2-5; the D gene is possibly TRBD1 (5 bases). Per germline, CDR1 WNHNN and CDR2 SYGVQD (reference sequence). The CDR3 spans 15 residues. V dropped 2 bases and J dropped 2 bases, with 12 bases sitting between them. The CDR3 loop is CASSERRGYQETQYF. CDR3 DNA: TGCGCCAGCAGTGAGAGAAGGGGCTATCAAGAGACCCAGTACTTC.

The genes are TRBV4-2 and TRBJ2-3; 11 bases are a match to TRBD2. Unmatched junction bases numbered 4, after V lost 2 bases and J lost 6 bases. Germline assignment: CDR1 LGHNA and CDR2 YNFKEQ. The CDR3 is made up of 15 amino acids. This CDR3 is CASSQPGLAVDTQYF. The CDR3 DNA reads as TGTGCCAGCAGCCAACCGGGACTAGCGGTGGATACGCAGTATTTT.

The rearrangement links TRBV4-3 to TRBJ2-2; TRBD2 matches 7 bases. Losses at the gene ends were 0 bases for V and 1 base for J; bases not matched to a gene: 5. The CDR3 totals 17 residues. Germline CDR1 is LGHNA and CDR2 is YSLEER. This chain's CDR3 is CASSQDGGGRNTGELFF. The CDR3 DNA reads TGCGCCAGCAGCCAAGATGGGGGGGGTCGGAACACCGGGGAGCTGTTTTTT.

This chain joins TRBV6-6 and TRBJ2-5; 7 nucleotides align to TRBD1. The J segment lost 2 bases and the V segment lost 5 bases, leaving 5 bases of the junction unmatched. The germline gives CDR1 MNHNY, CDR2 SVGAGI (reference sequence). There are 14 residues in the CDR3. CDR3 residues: CASSPPGQQETQYF. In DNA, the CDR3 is TGTGCCAGCAGTCCTCCGGGACAGCAAGAGACCCAGTACTTC.